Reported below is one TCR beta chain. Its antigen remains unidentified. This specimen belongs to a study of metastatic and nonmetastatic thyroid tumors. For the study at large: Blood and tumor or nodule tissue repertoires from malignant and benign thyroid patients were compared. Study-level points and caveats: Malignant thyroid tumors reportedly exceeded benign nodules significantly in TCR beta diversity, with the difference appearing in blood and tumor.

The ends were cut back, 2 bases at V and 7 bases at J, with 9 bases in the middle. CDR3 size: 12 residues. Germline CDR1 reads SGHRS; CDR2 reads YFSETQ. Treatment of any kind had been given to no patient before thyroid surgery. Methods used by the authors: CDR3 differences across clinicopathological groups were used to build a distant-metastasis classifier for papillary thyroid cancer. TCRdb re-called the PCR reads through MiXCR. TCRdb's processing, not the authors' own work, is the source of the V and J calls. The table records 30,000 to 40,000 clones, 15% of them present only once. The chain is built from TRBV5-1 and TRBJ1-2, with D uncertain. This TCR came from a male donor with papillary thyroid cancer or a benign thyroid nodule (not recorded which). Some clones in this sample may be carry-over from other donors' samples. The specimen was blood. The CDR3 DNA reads TGCGCCAGCAGCTTTCAGGTTGGTGGCTACACCTTC. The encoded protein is CASSFQVGGYTF.